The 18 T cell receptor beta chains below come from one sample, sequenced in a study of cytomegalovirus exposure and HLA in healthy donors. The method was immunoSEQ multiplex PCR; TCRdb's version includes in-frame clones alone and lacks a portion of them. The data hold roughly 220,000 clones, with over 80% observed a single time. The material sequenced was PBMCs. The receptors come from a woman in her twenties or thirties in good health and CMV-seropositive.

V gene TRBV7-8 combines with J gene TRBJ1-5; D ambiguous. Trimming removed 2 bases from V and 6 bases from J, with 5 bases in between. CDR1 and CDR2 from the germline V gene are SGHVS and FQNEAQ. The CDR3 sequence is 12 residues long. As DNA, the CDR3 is TGTGCCAGCAGCTTACCCGGTCAGCCCCAGCATTTT. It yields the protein CASSLPGQPQHF.

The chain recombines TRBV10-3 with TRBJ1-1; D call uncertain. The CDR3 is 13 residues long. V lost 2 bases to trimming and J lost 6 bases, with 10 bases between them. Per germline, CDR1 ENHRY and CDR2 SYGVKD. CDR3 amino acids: CAISEPTSAEAFF. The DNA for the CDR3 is TGTGCCATCAGTGAGCCCACTTCTGCTGAAGCTTTCTTT.

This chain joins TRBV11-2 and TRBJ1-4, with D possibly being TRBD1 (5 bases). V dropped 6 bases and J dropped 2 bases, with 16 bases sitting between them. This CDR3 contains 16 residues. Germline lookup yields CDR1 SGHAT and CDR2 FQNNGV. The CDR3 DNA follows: TGTGCCAGCAGTCCCATCGGGGGTTCGACTAATGAAAAACTGTTTTTT. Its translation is CASSPIGGSTNEKLFF.

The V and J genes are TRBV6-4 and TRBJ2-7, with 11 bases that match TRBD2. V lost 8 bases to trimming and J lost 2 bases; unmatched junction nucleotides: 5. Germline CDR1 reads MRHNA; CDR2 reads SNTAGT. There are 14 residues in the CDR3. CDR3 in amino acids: CASGGLAVPYEQYF. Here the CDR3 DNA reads TGTGCCAGCGGGGGACTAGCGGTACCCTACGAGCAGTACTTC.

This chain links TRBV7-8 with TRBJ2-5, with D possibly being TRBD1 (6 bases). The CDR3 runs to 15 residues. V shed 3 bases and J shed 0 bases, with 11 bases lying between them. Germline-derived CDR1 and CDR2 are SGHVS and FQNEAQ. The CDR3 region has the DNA TGTGCCAGCAGCTTCCAACAGGGCAACCAAGAGACCCAGTACTTC. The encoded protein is CASSFQQGNQETQYF.

The CDR3 sequence: CASSDSKWGQKHF. In DNA form, the CDR3 reads TGTGCCAGCAGTGACTCGAAATGGGGACAGAAGCATTTT. The chain employs TRBV6-4 and TRBJ1-5; 7 bases are shared with TRBD1. CDR1 is MRHNA and CDR2 is SNTAGT in the germline V gene. This CDR3 has 13 residues. V was pared by 0 bases and J by 14 bases, with 7 bases of the junction left unmatched.

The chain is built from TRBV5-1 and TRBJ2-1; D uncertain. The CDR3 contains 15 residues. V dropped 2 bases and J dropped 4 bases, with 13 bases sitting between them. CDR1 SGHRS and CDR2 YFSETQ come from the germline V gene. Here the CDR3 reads CASSLTQAVYNEQFF. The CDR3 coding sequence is TGCGCCAGCAGCTTAACTCAGGCCGTTTACAATGAGCAGTTCTTC.

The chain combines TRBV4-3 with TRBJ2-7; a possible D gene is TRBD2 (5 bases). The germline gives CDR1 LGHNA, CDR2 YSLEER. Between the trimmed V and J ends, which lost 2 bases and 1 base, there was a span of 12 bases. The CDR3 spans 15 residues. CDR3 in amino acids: CASSQSIGESYEQYF. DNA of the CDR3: TGCGCCAGCAGCCAATCAATTGGGGAGTCCTACGAGCAGTACTTC.

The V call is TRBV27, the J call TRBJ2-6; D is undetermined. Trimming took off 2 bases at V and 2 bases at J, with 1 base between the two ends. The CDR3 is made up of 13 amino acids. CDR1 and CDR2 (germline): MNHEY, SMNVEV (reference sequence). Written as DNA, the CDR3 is TGTGCCAGCAGTTTAGCTGGGGCCAACGTCCTGACTTTC. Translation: CASSLAGANVLTF. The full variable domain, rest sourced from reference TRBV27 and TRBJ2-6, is EAQVTQNPRYLITVTGKKLTVTCSQNMNHEYMSWYRQDPGLGLRQIYYSMNVEVTDKGDVPEGYKVSRKEKRNFPLILESPSPNQTSLYFCASSLAGANVLTFGAGSRLTVL.

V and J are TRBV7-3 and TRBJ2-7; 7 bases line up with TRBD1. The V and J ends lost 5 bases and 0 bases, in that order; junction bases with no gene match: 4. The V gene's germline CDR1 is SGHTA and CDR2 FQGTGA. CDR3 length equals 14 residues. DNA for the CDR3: TGTGCCAGCAGCCCGACAGGGACCTCCTACGAGCAGTACTTC. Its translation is CASSPTGTSYEQYF.

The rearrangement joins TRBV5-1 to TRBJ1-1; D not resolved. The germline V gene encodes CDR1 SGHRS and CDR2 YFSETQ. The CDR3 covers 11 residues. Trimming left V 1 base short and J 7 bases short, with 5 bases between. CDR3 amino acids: CASSLYDEAFF. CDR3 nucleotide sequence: TGCGCCAGCAGCTTGTATGATGAAGCTTTCTTT.

CDR3 nucleotide sequence: TGTGCCAGCAGTTCCACCCAATGGGGGACTGAAGCTTTCTTT. It translates to CASSSTQWGTEAFF. The gene calls are TRBV28 and TRBJ1-1; TRBD1 might be the D (5 bases). The CDR3 has 14 residues. V was trimmed by 4 bases and J by 5 bases, leaving 14 bases between them. The germline V gene has CDR1 MDHEN and CDR2 SYDVKM.

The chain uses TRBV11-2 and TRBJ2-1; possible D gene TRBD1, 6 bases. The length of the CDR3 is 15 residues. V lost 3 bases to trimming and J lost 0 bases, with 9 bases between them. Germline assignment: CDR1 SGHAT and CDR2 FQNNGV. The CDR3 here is CASSFGQSSYNEQFF. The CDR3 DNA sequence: TGTGCCAGCAGCTTTGGACAGAGCTCCTACAATGAGCAGTTCTTC.

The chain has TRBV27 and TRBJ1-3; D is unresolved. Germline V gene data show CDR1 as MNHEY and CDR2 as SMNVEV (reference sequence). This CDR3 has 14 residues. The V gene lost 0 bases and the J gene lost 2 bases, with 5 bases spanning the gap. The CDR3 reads CASSLSRAGNTIYF. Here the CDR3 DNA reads TGTGCCAGCAGTTTATCGAGGGCTGGAAACACCATATATTTT.

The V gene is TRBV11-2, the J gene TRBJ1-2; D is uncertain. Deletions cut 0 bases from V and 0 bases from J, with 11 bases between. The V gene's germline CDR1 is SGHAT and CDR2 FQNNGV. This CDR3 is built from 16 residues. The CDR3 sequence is CASSLDPAASNYGYTF. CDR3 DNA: TGTGCCAGCAGCTTAGATCCGGCAGCGTCTAACTATGGCTACACCTTC.

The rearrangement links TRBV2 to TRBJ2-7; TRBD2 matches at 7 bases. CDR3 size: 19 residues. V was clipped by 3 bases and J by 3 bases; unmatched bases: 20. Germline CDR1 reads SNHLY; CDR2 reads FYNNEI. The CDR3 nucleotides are TGTGCCAGCAGTGATCCGTTTCGGAGAGGGCGGGAGTTCCACTACGAGCAGTACTTC. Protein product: CASSDPFRRGREFHYEQYF.

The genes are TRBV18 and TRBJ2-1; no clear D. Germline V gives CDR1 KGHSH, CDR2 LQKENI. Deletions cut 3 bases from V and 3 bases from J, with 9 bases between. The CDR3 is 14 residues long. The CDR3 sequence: CASSPQANYNEQFF. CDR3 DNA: TGTGCCAGCTCACCCCAGGCGAACTACAATGAGCAGTTCTTC.

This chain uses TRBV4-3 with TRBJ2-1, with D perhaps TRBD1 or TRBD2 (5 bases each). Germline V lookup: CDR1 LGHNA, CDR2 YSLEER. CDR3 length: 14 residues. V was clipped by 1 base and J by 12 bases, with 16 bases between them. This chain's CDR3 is CASSQGPGRPVQFF. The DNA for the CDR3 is TGCGCCAGCAGCCAAGGACCGGGACGCCCAGTGCAGTTCTTC.